This T cell receptor beta chain was found in a study of T cell responses to AZD1222 COVID-19 vaccine. The V end lost 3 bases, the J end lost 9 bases, and 10 bases lay between the germline ends. The CDR3 runs 12 residues. Looked up from germline, CDR1 is SGDLS and CDR2 is YYNGEE. The sample holds a few counts of this clone. The assay was immunoSEQ multiplex PCR, and TCRdb's table has in-frame clones only and misses some. The top ten clones hold under 25% of a sample with 90,000 to 95,000 clones, about 88% of them seen once. The sequencing here drew on peripheral blood, taken on day 0 of AZD1222 vaccination. This receptor was obtained from an adult in good health. The chain links TRBV9 to TRBJ2-1; possibly TRBD1 or TRBD2 for D (6 bases each). The DNA of the CDR3 is TGTGCCAGCAGCGAACAGGGAGGTGAGCAGTTCTTC. Its translation: CASSEQGGEQFF. Based on the CDR3 plus reference TRBV9 and TRBJ2-1, the full variable domain is DSGVTQTPKHLITATGQRVTLRCSPRSGDLSVYWYQQSLDQGLQFLIQYYNGEERAKGNILERFSAQQFPDLHSELNLSSLELGDSALYFCASSEQGGEQFFGPGTRLTVL.